The text below deals with one TCR beta chain. What it binds is not known. The junction departs from the called germline gene at one end, perhaps through a read error. Germline V gives CDR1 KGHDR, CDR2 SFDVKD. The CDR3 covers 14 residues. The source of the sample is a study of molecular identifiers for immune sequencing clone quantification. Points from the study as a whole: Beyond 20 RNA copies, clones held over 99% of effector molecules, compared with under 1% in naive cells. Among about a million naive cells, as was reported, spiked Jurkat TCR RNA from one cell was detectable.

TCRdb analysed the PCR reads with MiXCR anew, one entry per CDR3 protein. This table has about 500,000 distinct CDR3 sequences, about 25% appearing once. Based on a CD8+CD4-CCR7+CD45RA+ profile, naive CD8 T cells were sorted. The sequencing input was naive CD8+ T cells from blood, with Jurkat cell RNA spiked in. The subset is: FACS-sorted CD8+CD4-CCR7+CD45RA+ naive T cells. The chain couples TRBV24-1 to TRBJ1-5; tentative D call: TRBD1 (6 bases). The sequence derives from a human donor in good health. Some libraries in this study had Jurkat cell RNA spiked in. The CDR3, as DNA: TGTGCCCCCAGTGATTTGGACAGCAATCCGCCCCCGCATTTT. This sequence encodes CAPSDLDSNPPPHF.